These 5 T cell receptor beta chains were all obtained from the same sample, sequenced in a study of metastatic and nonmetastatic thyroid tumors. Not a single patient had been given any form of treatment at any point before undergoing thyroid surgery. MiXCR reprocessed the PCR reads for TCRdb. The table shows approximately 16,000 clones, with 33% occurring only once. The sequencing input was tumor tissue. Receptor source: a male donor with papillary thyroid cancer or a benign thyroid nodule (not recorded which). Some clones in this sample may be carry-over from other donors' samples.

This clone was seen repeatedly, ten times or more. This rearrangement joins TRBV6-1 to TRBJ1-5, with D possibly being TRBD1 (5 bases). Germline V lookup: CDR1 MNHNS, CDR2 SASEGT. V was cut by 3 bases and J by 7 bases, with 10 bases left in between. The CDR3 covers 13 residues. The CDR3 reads CASSDRVGQPQHF. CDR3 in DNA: TGTGCCAGCAGTGACAGGGTAGGCCAGCCCCAGCATTTT.

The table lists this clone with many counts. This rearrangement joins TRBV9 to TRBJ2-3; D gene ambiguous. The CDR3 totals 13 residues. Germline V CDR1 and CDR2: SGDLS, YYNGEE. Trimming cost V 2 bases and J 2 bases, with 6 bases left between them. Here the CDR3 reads CASSVQLTDTQYF. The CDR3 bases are TGTGCCAGCAGCGTCCAGCTCACAGATACGCAGTATTTT.

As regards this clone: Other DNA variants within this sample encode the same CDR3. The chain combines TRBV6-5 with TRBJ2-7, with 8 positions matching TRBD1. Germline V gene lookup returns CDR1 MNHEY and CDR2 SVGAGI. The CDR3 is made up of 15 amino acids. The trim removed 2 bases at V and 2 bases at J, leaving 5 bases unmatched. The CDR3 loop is CASSYGQGWAYEQYF. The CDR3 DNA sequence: TGTGCCAGCAGTTACGGACAGGGTTGGGCCTACGAGCAGTACTTC.

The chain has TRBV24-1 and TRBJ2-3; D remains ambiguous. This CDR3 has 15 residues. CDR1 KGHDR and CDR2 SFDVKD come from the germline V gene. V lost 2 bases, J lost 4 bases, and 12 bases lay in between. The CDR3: CATSDSQHFPDTQYF. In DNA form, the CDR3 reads TGTGCCACCAGTGATTCGCAGCACTTTCCAGATACGCAGTATTTT.

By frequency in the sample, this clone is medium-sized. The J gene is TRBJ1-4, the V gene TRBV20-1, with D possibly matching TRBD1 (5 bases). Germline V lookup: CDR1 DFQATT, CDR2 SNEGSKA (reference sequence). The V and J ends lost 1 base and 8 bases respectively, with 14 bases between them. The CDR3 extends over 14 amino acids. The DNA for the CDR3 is TGCAGTGCTAGAGCTACTCGGGGGGGGGAAAAACTGTTTTTT. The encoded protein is CSARATRGGEKLFF.